This entry concerns a single TCR beta chain. Germline and genes: mouse. The read finishes 1 residue shy of the CDR3 end, and the germline J gene is used to complete it. The data belong to a study of tissue T cells after allogeneic stem cell transplantation. Some clones are missing from TCRdb's copy, which holds only in-frame ones; the method was immunoSEQ multiplex PCR. The table has roughly 50,000 clones, around 67% seen once. CDR1 and CDR2 (germline): NSQYPW, LRSPGD (reference sequence). The CDR3 loop spans 13 amino acids. With 2 bases removed from V and 4 bases from J, the gap between germline ends came to 8 bases.

The sample comprised sorted cells pooled from one or two spleens. The rearrangement uses TRBV1 and TRBJ1-1, with D maybe TRBD1 (5 bases). The receptor's source is a pool of C57BL/6 mice in good health. The chain's CDR3 is CTCSAQGGTEVFF. The part of the CDR3 DNA that was read is TGCACCTGCAGTGCACAGGGCGGCACAGAAGTCTTC.